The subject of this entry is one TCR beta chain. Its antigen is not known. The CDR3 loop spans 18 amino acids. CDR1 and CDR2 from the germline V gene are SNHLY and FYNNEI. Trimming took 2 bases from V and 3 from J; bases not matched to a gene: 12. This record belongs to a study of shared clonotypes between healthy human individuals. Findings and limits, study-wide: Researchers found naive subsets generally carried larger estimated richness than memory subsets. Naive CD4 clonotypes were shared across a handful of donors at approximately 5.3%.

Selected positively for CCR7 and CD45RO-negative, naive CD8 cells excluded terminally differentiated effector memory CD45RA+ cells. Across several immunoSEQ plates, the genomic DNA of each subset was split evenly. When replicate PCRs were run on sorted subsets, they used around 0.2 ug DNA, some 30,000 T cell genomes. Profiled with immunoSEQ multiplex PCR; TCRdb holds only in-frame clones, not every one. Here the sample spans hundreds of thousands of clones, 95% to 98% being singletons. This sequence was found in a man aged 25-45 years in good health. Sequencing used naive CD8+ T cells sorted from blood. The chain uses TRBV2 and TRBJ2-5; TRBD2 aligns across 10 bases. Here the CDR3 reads CASSEYPASGSTKETQYF. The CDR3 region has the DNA TGTGCCAGCAGTGAATACCCCGCTAGCGGGAGCACTAAAGAGACCCAGTACTTC.